The rows below give T cell receptor beta chains drawn from one sample of a study of blood T cell repertoires in COVID-19. Assay: immunoSEQ multiplex PCR; the TCRdb copy retains only in-frame clones and omits some. The data show some 28,000 clones, roughly nine tenths seen once. Source material: peripheral blood. Source of these receptors: a human donor in a cohort sampled during active COVID-19. CDR3s include the opening cysteine and the closing phenylalanine or tryptophan. D genes are given only for firm matches. Expanded clones are given a class, and other clones once, few, many or no size at all.

V gene: TRBV7-2; D gene: NA; clone size: NA; J gene: TRBJ1-2; CDR3 protein: CASSPVVDGYTF; CDR3 DNA: TGTGCCAGCAGCCCGGTAGTGGATGGCTACACCTTC
V gene: TRBV11-2; D gene: NA; clone size: NA; J gene: TRBJ1-3; CDR3 protein: CASSLGRGGNTIYF; CDR3 DNA: TGTGCCAGCAGCTTAGGGAGAGGAGGAAACACCATATATTTT
V gene: TRBV3-1/TRBV3-2; D gene: NA; clone size: few; J gene: TRBJ1-5; CDR3 protein: CASSQDPRVGNQPQHF; CDR3 DNA: TGTGCCAGCAGCCAAGATCCCAGGGTTGGCAATCAGCCCCAGCATTTT
V gene: TRBV14; D gene: TRBD2; clone size: NA; J gene: TRBJ2-2; CDR3 protein: CASRSTGTSRRELFF; CDR3 DNA: TGTGCCAGCAGGTCTACCGGGACTAGCCGCCGGGAGCTGTTTTTT
V gene: TRBV6-5; D gene: TRBD1; clone size: once; J gene: TRBJ2-7; CDR3 protein: CASSSSGGEAYEQYF; CDR3 DNA: TGTGCCAGCAGCTCCTCAGGGGGCGAAGCCTACGAGCAGTACTTC
V gene: TRBV19; D gene: NA; clone size: NA; J gene: TRBJ1-2; CDR3 protein: CASTARDYGYTF; CDR3 DNA: TGTGCCAGTACCGCCCGCGACTATGGCTACACCTTC
V gene: TRBV5-5; D gene: TRBD2; clone size: NA; J gene: TRBJ2-3; CDR3 protein: CASSLRLAGFTDTQYF; CDR3 DNA: TGTGCCAGCAGCTTACGACTAGCGGGGTTCACAGATACGCAGTATTTT
V gene: TRBV4-1; D gene: TRBD1; clone size: once; J gene: TRBJ1-2; CDR3 protein: CASSNRPTGAGYTF; CDR3 DNA: TGCGCCAGCAGCAACCGCCCGACAGGGGCTGGCTACACCTTC
V gene: TRBV7-9; D gene: NA; clone size: NA; J gene: TRBJ2-7; CDR3 protein: CASSFKSAPGLEYF; CDR3 DNA: TGTGCCAGCAGCTTTAAGTCTGCTCCGGGACTTGAGTACTTC
V gene: TRBV18; D gene: NA; clone size: NA; J gene: TRBJ1-3; CDR3 protein: CASSPRLNSGNTIYF; CDR3 DNA: TGTGCCAGCTCACCGAGACTCAACTCTGGAAACACCATATATTTT
V gene: TRBV4-3; D gene: TRBD1; clone size: NA; J gene: TRBJ2-7; CDR3 protein: CASSRGQDFYEQYF; CDR3 DNA: TGCGCCAGCAGCCGCGGACAGGACTTTTACGAGCAGTACTTC
V gene: TRBV7-9; D gene: NA; clone size: NA; J gene: TRBJ2-7; CDR3 protein: CASSALLHRYLHEQYF; CDR3 DNA: TGTGCCAGCAGCGCCCTACTTCATCGCTACCTCCACGAGCAGTACTTC
V gene: TRBV6-5; D gene: TRBD1; clone size: NA; J gene: TRBJ1-1; CDR3 protein: CASGQGADTEAFF; CDR3 DNA: TGTGCCAGTGGACAGGGAGCTGACACTGAAGCTTTCTTT
V gene: TRBV5-1; D gene: NA; clone size: NA; J gene: TRBJ1-6; CDR3 protein: CASRTGLNSPLHF; CDR3 DNA: TGCGCCAGCCGGACTGGCCTTAATTCACCCCTCCACTTT
V gene: TRBV2; D gene: TRBD1; clone size: NA; J gene: TRBJ2-5; CDR3 protein: CASSEPRDREQTQYF; CDR3 DNA: TGTGCCAGCTCCGAACCCCGGGACAGGGAACAGACCCAGTACTTC
V gene: TRBV13; D gene: TRBD2; clone size: NA; J gene: TRBJ2-5; CDR3 protein: CASIPKGVGGGPDHQETQYF; CDR3 DNA: TGTGCCAGCATCCCCAAAGGCGTGGGCGGGGGGCCTGACCACCAAGAGACCCAGTACTTC
V gene: TRBV5-1; D gene: TRBD2; clone size: once; J gene: TRBJ2-2; CDR3 protein: CASSLAASGGGELFF; CDR3 DNA: TGCGCCAGCAGCTTGGCGGCTAGCGGGGGCGGGGAGCTGTTTTTT
V gene: TRBV6-2/TRBV6-3; D gene: TRBD1; clone size: NA; J gene: TRBJ2-3; CDR3 protein: CASSNRDSSTDTQYF; CDR3 DNA: TGTGCCAGCAGTAACCGGGACAGTAGCACAGATACGCAGTATTTT
V gene: TRBV7-7; D gene: NA; clone size: NA; J gene: TRBJ2-5; CDR3 protein: CASSLSYQGETQYF; CDR3 DNA: TGTGCTAGCAGCTTATCGTATCAGGGGGAGACCCAGTACTTC
V gene: TRBV5-1; D gene: NA; clone size: NA; J gene: TRBJ1-2; CDR3 protein: CASSPVGGNYGYTF; CDR3 DNA: TGCGCCAGCAGCCCCGTCGGAGGGAACTATGGCTACACCTTC
V gene: TRBV6-5; D gene: TRBD1; clone size: NA; J gene: TRBJ1-5; CDR3 protein: CASRTSGQSFQPQHF; CDR3 DNA: TGTGCCAGCAGAACCTCGGGACAGTCCTTTCAGCCCCAGCATTTT
V gene: TRBV7-2; D gene: TRBD1; clone size: NA; J gene: TRBJ2-1; CDR3 protein: CASSSRQGYNEQFF; CDR3 DNA: TGTGCCAGCAGCTCACGACAGGGCTACAATGAGCAGTTCTTC
V gene: TRBV4-2; D gene: NA; clone size: few; J gene: TRBJ1-5; CDR3 protein: CASSQSGMGNQPQHF; CDR3 DNA: TGTGCCAGCAGCCAATCGGGAATGGGCAATCAGCCCCAGCATTTT
V gene: TRBV6-5; D gene: NA; clone size: once; J gene: TRBJ1-2; CDR3 protein: CASSAWDTGYTF; CDR3 DNA: TGTGCCAGCAGCGCTTGGGACACTGGCTACACCTTC
V gene: TRBV29-1; D gene: NA; clone size: NA; J gene: TRBJ1-2; CDR3 protein: CSEQDSSYGYTF; CDR3 DNA: TGCAGCGAACAGGACAGCAGCTATGGCTACACCTTC
V gene: TRBV29-1; D gene: TRBD1; clone size: once; J gene: TRBJ2-2; CDR3 protein: CSVRTGGNTGELFF; CDR3 DNA: TGCAGCGTTCGGACAGGGGGGAACACCGGGGAGCTGTTTTTT
V gene: TRBV6-5; D gene: TRBD1; clone size: NA; J gene: TRBJ2-1; CDR3 protein: CASRDGGQGYNEQFF; CDR3 DNA: TGTGCCAGCAGGGATGGGGGACAGGGATACAATGAGCAGTTCTTC
V gene: TRBV7-2; D gene: NA; clone size: NA; J gene: TRBJ2-5; CDR3 protein: CASSLVTGPQETQYF; CDR3 DNA: TGTGCCAGCAGCTTAGTAACAGGACCACAAGAGACCCAGTACTTC
V gene: TRBV3-1/TRBV3-2; D gene: TRBD2; clone size: NA; J gene: TRBJ2-1; CDR3 protein: CASSPGGGLANYNEQFF; CDR3 DNA: TGTGCCAGCAGCCCCGGAGGGGGACTAGCGAATTACAATGAGCAGTTCTTC
V gene: TRBV4-2; D gene: NA; clone size: NA; J gene: TRBJ2-7; CDR3 protein: CASSQVEGGTSYEQYF; CDR3 DNA: TGTGCCAGCAGCCAAGTTGAGGGCGGCACCTCCTACGAGCAGTACTTC
V gene: TRBV7-2; D gene: TRBD2; clone size: NA; J gene: TRBJ2-3; CDR3 protein: CASSWGDYTDTQYF; CDR3 DNA: TGTGCCAGCAGCTGGGGGGACTACACAGATACGCAGTATTTT
V gene: TRBV2; D gene: NA; clone size: once; J gene: TRBJ2-5; CDR3 protein: CASKSAGAPRKTQYF; CDR3 DNA: TGTGCCAGCAAGTCGGCGGGGGCCCCGAGAAAGACCCAGTACTTC
V gene: TRBV19; D gene: TRBD1; clone size: NA; J gene: TRBJ1-2; CDR3 protein: CASSMFRGPYGYTF; CDR3 DNA: TGTGCCAGTAGTATGTTCAGGGGGCCCTATGGCTACACCTTC
V gene: TRBV3-1/TRBV3-2; D gene: NA; clone size: NA; J gene: TRBJ2-5; CDR3 protein: CASSQSARETQYF; CDR3 DNA: TGTGCCAGCAGCCAAAGTGCGCGGGAGACCCAGTACTTC
V gene: TRBV3-1/TRBV3-2; D gene: NA; clone size: NA; J gene: TRBJ2-7; CDR3 protein: CASSRGAQEQYF; CDR3 DNA: TGTGCCAGCAGCCGTGGGGCGCAAGAGCAGTACTTC
V gene: TRBV19; D gene: TRBD2; clone size: NA; J gene: TRBJ2-1; CDR3 protein: CASSNGGGEGSNEQFF; CDR3 DNA: TGTGCCAGTAGTAATGGGGGGGGAGAAGGTAGCAATGAGCAGTTCTTC
V gene: TRBV5-6; D gene: TRBD1; clone size: NA; J gene: TRBJ2-6; CDR3 protein: CASRTGVDSGANVLTF; CDR3 DNA: TGTGCCAGCAGGACAGGGGTGGACTCTGGGGCCAACGTCCTGACTTTC
V gene: TRBV5-1; D gene: NA; clone size: NA; J gene: TRBJ2-3; CDR3 protein: CASSYRDSSTDTQYF; CDR3 DNA: TGCGCCAGCAGCTACCGGGACTCTAGCACAGATACGCAGTATTTT
V gene: TRBV29-1; D gene: NA; clone size: NA; J gene: TRBJ2-3; CDR3 protein: CSAAGADTQYF; CDR3 DNA: TGCAGCGCCGCCGGGGCAGATACGCAGTATTTT
V gene: TRBV7-3; D gene: TRBD1; clone size: NA; J gene: TRBJ1-2; CDR3 protein: CASSARQGAEGYTF; CDR3 DNA: TGTGCCAGCAGCGCCCGACAGGGGGCGGAAGGCTACACCTTC
V gene: TRBV7-9; D gene: NA; clone size: NA; J gene: TRBJ1-2; CDR3 protein: CASAGPVSSGYTF; CDR3 DNA: TGTGCCAGCGCGGGACCCGTAAGTTCAGGCTACACCTTC
V gene: TRBV6-5; D gene: TRBD1; clone size: NA; J gene: TRBJ1-1; CDR3 protein: CASSPDTGETEAFF; CDR3 DNA: TGTGCCAGCAGTCCCGATACAGGGGAAACTGAAGCTTTCTTT
V gene: TRBV3-1/TRBV3-2; D gene: TRBD1; clone size: NA; J gene: TRBJ1-1; CDR3 protein: CASSLGTGGISEAFF; CDR3 DNA: TGTGCCAGCAGCCTCGGGACAGGGGGTATTAGTGAAGCTTTCTTT
V gene: TRBV18; D gene: NA; clone size: NA; J gene: TRBJ1-5; CDR3 protein: CASSIDSDQPQHF; CDR3 DNA: TGTGCCAGCTCGATAGACAGCGATCAGCCCCAGCATTTT
V gene: TRBV6-6; D gene: NA; clone size: NA; J gene: TRBJ1-1; CDR3 protein: CASSPGLQAFF; CDR3 DNA: TGTGCCAGCAGCCCGGGACTTCAAGCTTTCTTT
V gene: TRBV7-8; D gene: TRBD2; clone size: NA; J gene: TRBJ2-5; CDR3 protein: CASSTLAAGAEETQYF; CDR3 DNA: TGTGCCAGCAGCACACTCGCAGCGGGGGCTGAAGAGACCCAGTACTTC
V gene: TRBV19; D gene: NA; clone size: NA; J gene: TRBJ1-4; CDR3 protein: CASSIGATNEKLFF; CDR3 DNA: TGTGCCAGTAGTATCGGTGCAACTAATGAAAAACTGTTTTTT
V gene: TRBV7-2; D gene: NA; clone size: NA; J gene: TRBJ2-3; CDR3 protein: CASSLVADTQYF; CDR3 DNA: TGTGCCAGCAGCTTAGTAGCAGATACGCAGTATTTT